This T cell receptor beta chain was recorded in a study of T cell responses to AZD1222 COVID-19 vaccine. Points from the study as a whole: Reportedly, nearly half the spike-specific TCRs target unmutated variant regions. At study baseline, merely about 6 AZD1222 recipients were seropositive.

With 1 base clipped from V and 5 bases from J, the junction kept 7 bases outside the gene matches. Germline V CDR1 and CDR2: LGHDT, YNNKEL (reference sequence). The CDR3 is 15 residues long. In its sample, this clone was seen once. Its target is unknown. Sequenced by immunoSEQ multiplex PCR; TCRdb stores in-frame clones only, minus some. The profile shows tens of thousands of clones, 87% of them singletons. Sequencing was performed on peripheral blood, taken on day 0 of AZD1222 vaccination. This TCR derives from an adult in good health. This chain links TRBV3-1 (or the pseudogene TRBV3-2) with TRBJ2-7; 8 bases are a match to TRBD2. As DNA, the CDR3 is TGTGCCAGCAGCCAAGGAGATGCGGGAGGACACGAGCAGTACTTC. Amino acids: CASSQGDAGGHEQYF.